The 16 T cell receptor beta chains in this list originate from one sample, sequenced in a study of blood T cells in healthy people across ages (dated by TCRdb to the mid-2010s). To prepare the library, 5' RACE was applied. The sequencing machine was an Illumina HiSeq 2500. A second PCR of 7 to 11 cycles was run with a J-beta primer mix and a sample-barcoded 5' primer. The public reads were quality trimmed at Q25 with fastp and then assembled into clones with MiXCR by TCRdb, keeping productive beta chains. Records with the same CDR3 protein are collapsed into one entry carrying the most frequent genes and DNA. In all, the sample holds approximately 1.5 million distinct CDR3 sequences, and about 45% of those were seen once. Roughly 3.7% of the sample lies in the top ten. The material sequenced was blood. The source is a woman aged 18-35 years in good health.

A few counts support this clonotype. This rearrangement joins TRBV10-3 to TRBJ1-1, with a possible D match to TRBD1 (5 bases). The CDR3 contains 12 residues. Trimming removed 6 bases at V and 4 bases at J, with 9 bases between. In germline, CDR1 is ENHRY, CDR2 SYGVKD. As DNA, the CDR3 is TGTGCCATCAGCGACAGAAGCACTGAAGCTTTCTTT. Its protein is CAISDRSTEAFF.

This chain links TRBV18 with TRBJ2-3; D is undetermined. V dropped 1 base and J dropped 5 bases, with 13 bases sitting between them. CDR3 size: 15 residues. Germline V gene data show CDR1 as KGHSH and CDR2 as LQKENI. This CDR3 is CASSPRSLRGDTQYF. In nucleotides, the CDR3 is TGTGCCAGCTCACCACGTTCCCTACGCGGAGATACGCAGTATTTT.

This clonotype was counted between two and nine times. The chain has TRBV27 and TRBJ2-7; possibly TRBD1 for D (5 bases). Germline V gene sequence: CDR1 MNHEY, CDR2 SMNVEV (reference sequence). Trimming removed 6 bases from V and 2 bases from J, with 14 bases in between. This CDR3 region has 14 residues. CDR3: CASSLSDRAYEQYF. CDR3 in DNA: TGTGCCAGCAGCCTCTCCGACAGAGCCTACGAGCAGTACTTC.

V usage is TRBV27 and J usage is TRBJ1-2; D call uncertain. Trimming removed 8 bases at V and 6 bases at J, with 10 bases between. The CDR3 runs 11 residues. Germline V CDR1 and CDR2: MNHEY, SMNVEV (reference sequence). The CDR3 DNA reads TGTGCCAGCCTTGGCGGGAATGGCTACACCTTC. It translates to CASLGGNGYTF.

A few counts support this clonotype. The chain employs TRBV5-1 and TRBJ2-5; D gene unclear. Trimming took off 4 bases at V and 13 bases at J, with 17 bases between the two ends. Germline loops: CDR1 SGHRS, CDR2 YFSETQ. The CDR3 loop spans 12 amino acids. The CDR3 loop reads CASSVWSRDPYF. For the CDR3, the DNA is TGCGCCAGCAGCGTTTGGTCTCGAGACCCGTACTTC.

V gene TRBV13 combines with J gene TRBJ2-3, with 7 bases fitting TRBD2. The V segment lost 5 bases and the J segment 5 bases; nucleotides outside the gene matches: 7. The CDR3 consists of 14 residues. The germline V gene has CDR1 PRHDT and CDR2 FYEKMQ (reference sequence). The CDR3 loop reads CASSRDYPIDTQYF. The CDR3 coding sequence is TGTGCCAGCAGCCGGGACTACCCCATAGATACGCAGTATTTT.

Worth noting for this clonotype: The junction departs from germline at one end; a sequencing error may be responsible. The J gene is TRBJ2-1, the V gene TRBV20-1; 11 bases line up with TRBD2. The CDR3 sequence is 15 residues long. The germline CDR1 and CDR2 sequences are DFQATT and SNEGSKA (reference sequence). For the CDR3, the DNA is TGCAGTGGAACAACTAGCGGGGGCTCCTACTATGAGCAGTTCTTC. This translates into CSGTTSGGSYYEQFF.

The chain employs TRBV7-2 and TRBJ1-1; 7 nucleotides match TRBD1. The V segment lost 2 bases and the J segment 0 bases; nucleotides outside the gene matches: 6. Germline V CDR1 and CDR2: SGHTA, FQGNSA. CDR3 length: 16 amino acids. CDR3 nucleotide sequence: TGTGCCAGCAGCTTAATGGCAGGGGGTATGAACACTGAAGCTTTCTTT. Translated, it gives CASSLMAGGMNTEAFF.

The chain links TRBV4-3 to TRBJ2-3; possible D gene TRBD1, 6 bases. The CDR3 sequence is 14 residues long. Looked up from germline, CDR1 is LGHNA and CDR2 is YSLEER. V gave up 11 bases and J gave up 0 bases, with 15 bases separating them. CDR3 loop: CARAQQGSTDTQYF. The CDR3 nucleotides read TGCGCCCGCGCCCAACAGGGAAGCACAGATACGCAGTATTTT.

This chain uses TRBV6-5 with TRBJ1-1, with D unclear. The CDR3 contains 15 residues. Per germline, CDR1 MNHEY and CDR2 SVGAGI. V was trimmed by 6 bases and J by 0 bases, leaving 14 bases between them. CDR3 loop: CASRYDMRMNTEAFF. CDR3 in DNA: TGTGCCAGCAGGTACGATATGCGGATGAACACTGAAGCTTTCTTT.

V usage is TRBV20-1 and J usage is TRBJ2-3, with D unclear. Germline-derived CDR1 and CDR2 are DFQATT and SNEGSKA (reference sequence). The CDR3 sequence is 15 residues long. Deletions cut 0 bases from V and 4 bases from J, with 14 bases between. CDR3 in amino acids: CSARDPGRSADTQYF. The CDR3 DNA sequence: TGCAGTGCTAGAGACCCGGGCCGTTCAGCAGATACGCAGTATTTT.

V and J are TRBV5-1 and TRBJ2-7, with D perhaps TRBD2 (6 bases). Trimming removed 4 bases from V and 6 bases from J, with 20 bases in between. This CDR3 has 15 amino acids. Germline CDR1 is SGHRS and CDR2 is YFSETQ. In nucleotides, the CDR3 is TGCGCCAGCAGCCTTGGGGTAGCGGACTACCTCGAGCAGTACTTC. As protein: CASSLGVADYLEQYF. The whole variable domain, filled in from reference TRBV5-1 and TRBJ2-7, reads KAGVTQTPRYLIKTRGQQVTLSCSPISGHRSVSWYQQTPGQGLQFLFEYFSETQRNKGNFPGRFSGRQFSNSRSEMNVSTLELGDSALYLCASSLGVADYLEQYFGPGTRLTVT.

This chain connects TRBV25-1 to TRBJ1-6; D unresolved. The germline V and J ends were trimmed by 2 bases and 10 bases, with 6 bases remaining between them. The CDR3 runs 12 residues. Germline CDR1 reads MGHDK; CDR2 reads SYGVNS. This chain's CDR3 is CASSEIGSPLHF. The CDR3 DNA sequence: TGTGCCAGCAGTGAAATAGGCTCACCCCTCCACTTT.

V usage is TRBV6-2 or TRBV6-3 and J usage is TRBJ2-3; no clear D. With 8 bases removed from V and 0 bases from J, the gap between germline ends came to 12 bases. The CDR3 covers 14 residues. Germline CDR1 and CDR2: MNHEY and SVGEGT. This CDR3 reads CASRPGRSTDTQYF. The CDR3 DNA reads TGTGCCAGCCGCCCGGGCCGGAGCACAGATACGCAGTATTTT.

This chain links TRBV20-1 with TRBJ2-1; 13 positions agree with TRBD2. Germline CDR1 and CDR2: DFQATT and SNEGSKA (reference sequence). The ends lost 5 bases at V and 7 bases at J; junction bases unmatched: 8. The CDR3 contains 15 residues. The CDR3 DNA follows: TGCAGTGCTTTCCAAGGACTAGCGGGAGCTAATGAGCAGTTCTTC. This sequence encodes CSAFQGLAGANEQFF.

The rearrangement joins TRBV6-2 or TRBV6-3 to TRBJ1-1; D possibly corresponds to TRBD1 (6 bases). CDR3 length: 18 residues. Germline loops: CDR1 MNHEY, CDR2 SVGEGT. Deletions cut 2 bases from V and 1 base from J, with 20 bases between. This CDR3 is CASSYLPGTPKSNTEAFF. The CDR3 DNA is TGTGCCAGCAGTTACCTACCCGGGACACCAAAATCGAACACTGAAGCTTTCTTT.